Listed here are 21 T cell receptor beta chains from one sample, sequenced in a study of beta chain features in type 1 diabetes. General observations from the study: A moderate, significant TCRB CDR3 shortening appeared in type 1 diabetes across four CD4+ subsets.

No antigen is known for these receptors. Every isolated RNA sample was fully reverse transcribed, so sequencing captured expressed TCRB transcripts. Repertoires were generated with immunoSEQ multiplex PCR, while TCRdb's copy carries only in-frame clones and drops some. The repertoire holds 500,000 to 800,000 clones, with around 12% as singletons. The sample consisted of naive CD4+ T cells from blood. Every receptor here comes from a man under 40 with type 1 diabetes.

This clone has more than one count but fewer than ten. The V gene is TRBV4-3, the J gene TRBJ2-1; TRBD1 might be the D (5 bases). The CDR3 covers 16 residues. V gave up 3 bases and J gave up 3 bases, with 15 bases separating them. CDR1 is LGHNA and CDR2 is YSLEER in the germline V gene. The CDR3 spells CASSHRRGLGYNEQFF. The CDR3 region has the DNA TGCGCCAGCAGCCATCGAAGGGGCTTGGGCTACAATGAGCAGTTCTTC.

This clone was observed a few times. V usage is TRBV9 and J usage is TRBJ1-4, with no clear D. This CDR3 spans 16 amino acids. The V end was cut by 5 bases, the J end by 0 bases, with 14 bases between. CDR1 is SGDLS, CDR2 YYNGEE, per germline. In DNA form, the CDR3 reads TGTGCCAGCAGTAGAGACGGTATTGCAACTAATGAAAAACTGTTTTTT. This codes for CASSRDGIATNEKLFF.

The genes are TRBV4-1 and TRBJ2-1; tentative D call: TRBD2 (6 bases). V was cut by 0 bases and J by 9 bases, with 15 bases left in between. Per the germline V gene, CDR1 is MGHRA and CDR2 is YSYEKL. The CDR3 consists of 15 residues. The CDR3 reads CASSQDWLASTEQFF. The CDR3 DNA reads as TGCGCCAGCAGCCAAGATTGGCTAGCGTCAACTGAGCAGTTCTTC.

This rearrangement joins TRBV12-5 to TRBJ2-5, with D hard to call. Germline CDR1 LGHNT, CDR2 FRNRAP. The CDR3 is made up of 11 amino acids. The V end was cut by 1 base, the J end by 7 bases, with 4 bases between. The CDR3 reads CASGLDVTQYF. The CDR3 DNA is TGTGCTAGTGGTTTGGATGTGACCCAGTACTTC.

V gene TRBV5-1 combines with J gene TRBJ2-2; the D gene is possibly TRBD2 (6 bases). The V gene lost 4 bases and the J gene lost 1 base, with 17 bases spanning the gap. Per germline, CDR1 SGHRS and CDR2 YFSETQ. The CDR3 is made up of 17 amino acids. CDR3 protein: CASSPLAGQGNTGELFF. For the CDR3, the DNA is TGCGCCAGCAGCCCACTGGCGGGGCAGGGGAACACCGGGGAGCTGTTTTTT. The full variable domain, its missing parts supplied by reference TRBV5-1 and TRBJ2-2, is KAGVTQTPRYLIKTRGQQVTLSCSPISGHRSVSWYQQTPGQGLQFLFEYFSETQRNKGNFPGRFSGRQFSNSRSEMNVSTLELGDSALYLCASSPLAGQGNTGELFFGEGSRLTVL.

On this clone itself: The same CDR3 can be traced to other DNA sequences in this sample. The chain carries TRBV6-5 and TRBJ2-7; D is undetermined. The CDR3 covers 13 residues. V was clipped by 0 bases and J by 4 bases, with 7 bases between them. Germline V gene lookup returns CDR1 MNHEY and CDR2 SVGAGI. The CDR3 DNA follows: TGTGCCAGCAGTTACTCAGGACCGTACGAGCAGTACTTC. Protein: CASSYSGPYEQYF.

This clone turned up a few times. The chain is built from TRBV30 and TRBJ1-5; 8 bases agree with TRBD1. Germline values: CDR1 GTSNPN, CDR2 SVGIG (reference sequence). This CDR3 has 14 residues. The trim removed 5 bases at V and 6 bases at J, leaving 9 bases unmatched. CDR3 protein: CAWPPGQGGQPQHF. DNA for the CDR3: TGTGCCTGGCCCCCCGGACAGGGAGGTCAGCCCCAGCATTTT.

This chain links TRBV10-3 with TRBJ2-7, with D possibly called TRBD1 or TRBD2 (5 bases each). This CDR3 comprises 14 residues. Germline values: CDR1 ENHRY, CDR2 SYGVKD. The ends were cut back, 7 bases at V and 5 bases at J, with 18 bases in the middle. The CDR3 DNA is TGTGCCATCAAGGCGGGCCAGGGCGCCGACGAGCAGTACTTC. This gives the protein CAIKAGQGADEQYF.

This chain connects TRBV4-1 to TRBJ2-5, with unresolved D. V was cut by 3 bases and J by 2 bases, with 10 bases left in between. The germline V gene has CDR1 MGHRA and CDR2 YSYEKL. The CDR3 runs to 14 residues. In DNA, the CDR3 is TGCGCCAGCAGCCACGGACCTTTACAAGAGACCCAGTACTTC. Its translation: CASSHGPLQETQYF.

This clone has only a few counts. The chain couples TRBV27 to TRBJ1-2; D gene ambiguous. Per the germline V gene, CDR1 is MNHEY and CDR2 is SMNVEV (reference sequence). Trimming pared 4 bases from V and 3 bases from J, leaving 12 bases between. The CDR3 is 14 residues long. The CDR3 sequence: CASSSRFGDYGYTF. CDR3 DNA: TGTGCCAGCAGTTCACGATTCGGGGACTATGGCTACACCTTC.

The chain employs TRBV5-8 and TRBJ1-2, with unresolved D. Trimming left V 0 bases short and J 4 bases short, with 10 bases between. Germline lookup yields CDR1 SGHTS and CDR2 YDEGEE. This CDR3 comprises 14 residues. The CDR3 protein is CASSLGGGPYGYTF. CDR3 sequence (DNA): TGTGCCAGCAGCTTGGGTGGCGGGCCCTATGGCTACACCTTC. Combining the CDR3 with reference TRBV5-8 and TRBJ1-2 gives the whole variable domain EAGVTQSPTHLIKTRGQQATLRCSPISGHTSVYWYQQALGLGLQFLLWYDEGEERNRGNFPPRFSGRQFPNYSSELNVNALELEDSALYLCASSLGGGPYGYTFGSGTRLTVV.

This clone occurred a few times. The rearrangement joins TRBV6-5 to TRBJ1-2, with D perhaps matching TRBD1 (6 bases). From germline, CDR1 is MNHEY and CDR2 SVGAGI. This CDR3 is 13 amino acids long. V lost 4 bases and J lost 6, with 12 bases in between. The CDR3 DNA follows: TGTGCCAGCAGTTTGAGAACAGGGCATGGCTACACCTTC. Residues: CASSLRTGHGYTF.

The table lists this clone with a few counts. The V call is TRBV27, the J call TRBJ2-7, with 11 nucleotides matching TRBD1. V gave up 4 bases and J gave up 4 bases; unmatched junction bases: 9. CDR1 is MNHEY and CDR2 is SMNVEV in the germline V gene (reference sequence). The CDR3 has 16 residues. The CDR3 DNA sequence: TGTGCCAGCAGTTCCTTGCGGGACAGGGGGTCATACGAGCAGTACTTC. Amino acid sequence: CASSSLRDRGSYEQYF.

The V gene is TRBV7-8, the J gene TRBJ2-7, with D perhaps TRBD2 (6 bases). V lost 1 base and J 6 bases, leaving 13 bases between the germline ends. This CDR3 region has 14 residues. Germline CDR1 and CDR2: SGHVS and FQNEAQ. The CDR3 protein is CASSLVGLASEQYF. The CDR3 nucleotides read TGTGCCAGCAGCTTAGTGGGACTCGCCAGCGAGCAGTACTTC.

The CDR3 loop is CASRESSRNTIYF. The CDR3 DNA follows: TGTGCCAGCAGGGAAAGTAGTCGGAACACCATATATTTT. The chain uses TRBV6-1 and TRBJ1-3; D not resolved. CDR3 length: 13 residues. V lost 6 bases and J 7 bases, leaving 13 bases between the germline ends. Per the germline V gene, CDR1 is MNHNS and CDR2 is SASEGT.

This clone has only a few counts. V is TRBV19 and J is TRBJ1-1; D not resolved. Germline V lookup: CDR1 LNHDA, CDR2 SQIVND (reference sequence). CDR3 length: 14 amino acids. Trimming cost V 4 bases and J 3 bases, with 12 bases left between them. CDR3 bases: TGTGCCAGTAGTAACGGGGAAGCGTACACTGAAGCTTTCTTT. Its protein product is CASSNGEAYTEAFF.

This clone has just a few counts. V gene TRBV30 combines with J gene TRBJ1-6; 9 nucleotides align to TRBD1. The trim removed 0 bases at V and 6 bases at J, leaving 3 bases unmatched. This CDR3 has 15 amino acids. CDR1 GTSNPN and CDR2 SVGIG come from the germline V gene (reference sequence). Here the CDR3 reads CAWSVRGQGNSPLHF. Written as DNA, the CDR3 is TGTGCCTGGAGTGTACGGGGACAGGGTAATTCACCCCTCCACTTT.

As DNA, the CDR3 is TGTGCCAGCACCCAAGCCGGGGACTTCTATGGCTACACCTTC. It translates to CASTQAGDFYGYTF. This chain links TRBV9 with TRBJ1-2; D perhaps matches TRBD1 (5 bases). The germline V and J ends were trimmed by 6 bases and 4 bases, with 16 bases remaining between them. CDR3 length equals 14 residues. CDR1 and CDR2 from the germline V gene are SGDLS and YYNGEE.

This clone showed up just a few times. The chain joins TRBV7-9 to TRBJ1-1, with D possibly TRBD1 on 5 matching bases. CDR1 is SEHNR, CDR2 FQNEAQ, per germline (reference sequence). V lost 1 base and J lost 10, with 10 bases in between. The CDR3 consists of 12 residues. The CDR3 DNA reads TGTGCCAGCAGCTTAGGTATTGGGACAGCTTTCTTT. The encoded protein is CASSLGIGTAFF. The complete variable domain, with remaining parts taken from reference TRBV7-9 and TRBJ1-1, reads DTGVSQNPRHKITKRGQNVTFRCDPISEHNRLYWYRQTLGQGPEFLTYFQNEAQLEKSRLLSDRFSAERPKGSFSTLEIQRTEQGDSAMYLCASSLGIGTAFFGQGTRLTVV.

This clone was seen more than once but under ten times. This CDR3 is also generated by other DNA sequences in the sample. The chain couples TRBV10-3 to TRBJ2-1, with TRBD2 identical over 9 bases. The CDR3 sequence is 13 residues long. V lost 4 bases to trimming and J lost 13 bases; unmatched junction nucleotides: 8. The V gene's germline CDR1 is ENHRY and CDR2 SYGVKD. CDR3 sequence reads: CAISAEAGGLQFF. Here the CDR3 DNA reads TGTGCCATCAGTGCAGAGGCGGGAGGGCTTCAGTTCTTC.

The gene calls are TRBV4-1 and TRBJ1-1; D is ambiguous. The CDR3 has 15 residues. The germline V gene encodes CDR1 MGHRA and CDR2 YSYEKL. Trimming left V 1 base short and J 1 base short, with 10 bases between. In nucleotides, the CDR3 is TGCGCCAGCAGCCAAGGAGCAGGCTGGAACACTGAAGCTTTCTTT. Translated, it gives CASSQGAGWNTEAFF.